Below, 7 T cell receptor beta chains from the same sample are listed, as sequenced in a study of blood T cells in healthy people across ages. A second roughly 6 to 12 cycle PCR used barcoded and J-beta primers. Using its own MiXCR run on the 5' RACE reads, TCRdb lists one record per CDR3 protein. The table includes about 810,000 distinct CDR3 sequences, around 34% detected once. Sequenced: blood. These receptors were taken from a man aged 18 to 35 in good health.

As for this clonotype: It may be a read error: a sequence one base away is much more abundant. The chain carries TRBV20-1 and TRBJ2-1, with D perhaps TRBD2 (6 bases). Near its end, the DNA agrees better with TRBJ2-7, so the J call may be wrong. This CDR3 comprises 14 residues. Germline CDR1 is DFQATT and CDR2 is SNEGSKA (reference sequence). The CDR3 DNA follows: TGCAGTGCTATCGGGACTCCGGAATACAATGAGCAGTACTTC. Translating it yields CSAIGTPEYNEQYF.

The rearrangement joins TRBV9 to TRBJ2-1; the D is unclear. The better agreement between TRBJ2-7 and the DNA end casts doubt on the J call. Per the germline V gene, CDR1 is SGDLS and CDR2 is YYNGEE. The CDR3 extends over 15 amino acids. CDR3 bases: TGTGCCAGCAGCGTAGGGCAGTCCTCCTACAATGAGCAGTACTTC. It codes for CASSVGQSSYNEQYF.

The chain couples TRBV7-9 to TRBJ1-2; D is unclear. CDR3 length: 14 residues. Germline CDR1 and CDR2: SEHNR and FQNEAQ (reference sequence). V dropped 4 bases and J dropped 8 bases, with 17 bases sitting between them. For the CDR3, the DNA is TGTGCCAGCAGCTCAAACTCGGGATCCCTGGGCTACACCTTC. Translating gives CASSSNSGSLGYTF.

This clonotype has more than one count but fewer than ten. The chain combines TRBV12-3 or TRBV12-4 with TRBJ1-1; TRBD1 matches at 7 bases. V lost 5 bases, J lost 8 bases, and 8 bases stayed unmatched. The CDR3 totals 13 residues. The CDR3 loop reads CASSPRQGSEAFF. Here the CDR3 DNA reads TGTGCCAGCAGTCCGCGACAGGGCTCCGAAGCTTTCTTT.

The chain recombines TRBV27 with TRBJ2-1; a possible D gene is TRBD1 (6 bases). Germline lookup yields CDR1 MNHEY and CDR2 SMNVEV (reference sequence). V was shortened by 5 bases and J by 3 bases, with 14 bases between the two germline ends. The CDR3 runs to 15 residues. The CDR3 is CASSPPDRFYNEQFF. DNA for the CDR3: TGTGCCAGCAGTCCTCCCGACAGGTTCTACAATGAGCAGTTCTTC.

This clonotype was counted ten times or more. V usage is TRBV9 and J usage is TRBJ1-1, with 7 positions matching TRBD1. Trimming took 3 bases from V and 2 from J; bases not matched to a gene: 4. This CDR3 comprises 14 residues. Germline loops: CDR1 SGDLS, CDR2 YYNGEE. DNA for the CDR3: TGTGCCAGCAGCGCGAGACAGGGAAACACTGAAGCTTTCTTT. As protein: CASSARQGNTEAFF.

This clonotype was counted once. V usage is TRBV27 and J usage is TRBJ2-5; 13 bases line up with TRBD2. V trimming: 3 bases; J trimming: 2 bases; junction bases outside the gene matches: 9. The length of the CDR3 is 18 residues. Germline values: CDR1 MNHEY, CDR2 SMNVEV (reference sequence). Here the CDR3 DNA reads TGTGCCAGCAGTTTCGGGACTAGCGGGGCCGAGGGACAAGAGACCCAGTACTTC. This sequence encodes CASSFGTSGAEGQETQYF.